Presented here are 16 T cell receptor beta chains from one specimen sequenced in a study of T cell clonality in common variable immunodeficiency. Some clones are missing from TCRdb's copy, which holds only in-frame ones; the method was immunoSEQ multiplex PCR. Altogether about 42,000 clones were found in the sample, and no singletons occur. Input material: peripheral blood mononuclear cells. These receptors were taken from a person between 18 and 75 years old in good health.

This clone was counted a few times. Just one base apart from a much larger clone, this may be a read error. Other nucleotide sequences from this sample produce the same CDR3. CDR3 amino acids: CASSPSTSGDYEQYF. The part of the CDR3 DNA that was read is TGTGCCAGCTCCCCATCCACTAGCGGGGACTACGAG. The chain is built from TRBV18 and TRBJ2-7; 10 bases are shared with TRBD2. The read ends 3 residues shy of where the CDR3 ends; the end is completed using the germline J gene. The CDR3 is made up of 15 amino acids. Germline V gene lookup returns CDR1 KGHSH and CDR2 LQKENI. Trimming at V came to 6 bases and at J to 3 bases, leaving 8 bases not matched to a gene. Filled out from reference TRBV18 and TRBJ2-7, the complete variable domain reads NAGVMQNPRHLVRRRGQEARLRCSPMKGHSHVYWYRQLPEEGLKFMVYLQKENIIDESGMPKERFSAEFPKEGPSILRIQQVVRGDSAAYFCASSPSTSGDYEQYFGPGTRLTVT.

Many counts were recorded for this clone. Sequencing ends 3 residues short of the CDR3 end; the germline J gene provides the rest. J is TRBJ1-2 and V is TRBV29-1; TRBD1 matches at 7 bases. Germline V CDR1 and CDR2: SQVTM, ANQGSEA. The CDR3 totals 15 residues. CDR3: CSVELIKGAAGGYTF. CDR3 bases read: TGCAGCGTTGAACTTATTAAGGGGGCCGCTGGGGGC.

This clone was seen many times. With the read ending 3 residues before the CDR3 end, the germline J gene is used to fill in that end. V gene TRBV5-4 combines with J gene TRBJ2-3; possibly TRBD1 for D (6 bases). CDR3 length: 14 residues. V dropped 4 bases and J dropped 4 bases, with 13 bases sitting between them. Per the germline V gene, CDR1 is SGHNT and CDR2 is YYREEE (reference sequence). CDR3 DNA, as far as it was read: TGTGCCAGCAGCCTGAGGACAGACGCAGATACG. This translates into CASSLRTDADT. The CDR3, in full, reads CASSLRTDADTQYF. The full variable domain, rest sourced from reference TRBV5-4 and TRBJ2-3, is ETGVTQSPTHLIKTRGQQVTLRCSSQSGHNTVSWYQQALGQGPQFIFQYYREEENGRGNFPPRFSGLQFPNYSSELNVNALELDDSALYLCASSLRTDADTQYFGPGTRLTVL.

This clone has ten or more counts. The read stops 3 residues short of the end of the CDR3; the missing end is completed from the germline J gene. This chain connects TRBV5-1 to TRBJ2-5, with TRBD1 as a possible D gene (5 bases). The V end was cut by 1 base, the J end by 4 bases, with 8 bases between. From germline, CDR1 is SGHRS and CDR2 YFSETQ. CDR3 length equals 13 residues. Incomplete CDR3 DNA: TGCGCCAGCAGCTTGTCAGGGCCAGAGACC. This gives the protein CASSLSGPET. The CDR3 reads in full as CASSLSGPETQYF.

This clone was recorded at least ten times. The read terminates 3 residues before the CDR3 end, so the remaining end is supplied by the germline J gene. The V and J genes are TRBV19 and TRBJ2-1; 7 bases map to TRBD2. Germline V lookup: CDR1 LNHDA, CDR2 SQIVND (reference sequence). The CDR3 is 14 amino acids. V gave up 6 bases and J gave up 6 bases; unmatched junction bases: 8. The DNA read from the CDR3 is TGTGCCAGTAGGAGGGCGGGGGACGGCAATGAG. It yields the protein CASRRAGDGNE. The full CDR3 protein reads CASRRAGDGNEQFF. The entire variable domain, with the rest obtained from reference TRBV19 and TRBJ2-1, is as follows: DGGITQSPKYLFRKEGQNVTLSCEQNLNHDAMYWYRQDPGQGLRLIYYSQIVNDFQKGDIAEGYSVSREKKESFPLTVTSAQKNPTAFYLCASRRAGDGNEQFFGPGTRLTVL.

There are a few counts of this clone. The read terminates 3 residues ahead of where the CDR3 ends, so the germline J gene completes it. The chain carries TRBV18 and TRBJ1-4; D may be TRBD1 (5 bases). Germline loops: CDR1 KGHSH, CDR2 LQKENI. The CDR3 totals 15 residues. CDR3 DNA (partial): TGTGCCAGCTCACGGGGCCCCCCCGACAATTCACCA. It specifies CASSRGPPDNSP. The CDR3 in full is CASSRGPPDNSPLFF.

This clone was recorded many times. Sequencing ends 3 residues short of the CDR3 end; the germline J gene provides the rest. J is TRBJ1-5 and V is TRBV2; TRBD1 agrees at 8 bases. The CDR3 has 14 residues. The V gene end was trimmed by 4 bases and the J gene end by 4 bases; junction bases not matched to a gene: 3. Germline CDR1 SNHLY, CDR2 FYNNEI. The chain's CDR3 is CASSGTGLNQPQHF. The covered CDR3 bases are TGTGCCAGCAGTGGGACAGGGTTGAATCAGCCC.

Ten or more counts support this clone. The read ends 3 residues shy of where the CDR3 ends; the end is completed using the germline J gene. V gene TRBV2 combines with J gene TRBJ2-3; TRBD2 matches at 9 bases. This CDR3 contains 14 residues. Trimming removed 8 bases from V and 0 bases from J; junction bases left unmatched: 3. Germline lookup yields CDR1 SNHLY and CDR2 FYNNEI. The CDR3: CASYAGGSTDTQYF. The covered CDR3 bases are TGTGCCAGCTACGCGGGAGGGAGCACAGATACG.

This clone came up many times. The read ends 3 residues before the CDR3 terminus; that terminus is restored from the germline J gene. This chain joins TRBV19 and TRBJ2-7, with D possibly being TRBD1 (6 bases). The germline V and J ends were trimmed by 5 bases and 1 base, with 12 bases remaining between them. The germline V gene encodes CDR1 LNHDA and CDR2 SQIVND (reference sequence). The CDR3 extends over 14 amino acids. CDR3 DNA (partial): TGTGCCAGTAGTCCCGCGACAGGTTCCTACGAG. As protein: CASSPATGSYE. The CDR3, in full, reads CASSPATGSYEQYF.

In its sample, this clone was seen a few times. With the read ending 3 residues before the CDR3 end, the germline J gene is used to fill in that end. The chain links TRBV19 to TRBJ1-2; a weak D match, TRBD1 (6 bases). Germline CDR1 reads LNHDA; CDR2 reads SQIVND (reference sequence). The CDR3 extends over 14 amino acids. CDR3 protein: CASSIADSSYDYTF. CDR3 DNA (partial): TGTGCCAGTAGTATAGCGGACAGCAGCTACGAC.

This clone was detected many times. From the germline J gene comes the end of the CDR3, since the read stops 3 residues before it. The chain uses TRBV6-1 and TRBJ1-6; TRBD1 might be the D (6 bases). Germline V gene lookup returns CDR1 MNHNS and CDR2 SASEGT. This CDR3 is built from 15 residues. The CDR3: CASSEEDSQATPLHF. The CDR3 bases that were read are TGTGCCAGCAGTGAAGAGGACAGTCAAGCCACCCCC.

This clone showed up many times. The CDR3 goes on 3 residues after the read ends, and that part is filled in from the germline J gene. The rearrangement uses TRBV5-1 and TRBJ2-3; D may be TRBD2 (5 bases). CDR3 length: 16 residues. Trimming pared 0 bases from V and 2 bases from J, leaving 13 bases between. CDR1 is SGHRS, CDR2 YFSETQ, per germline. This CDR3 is CASSLERSDYTDTQYF. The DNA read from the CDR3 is TGCGCCAGCAGCTTGGAGCGGTCAGACTACACAGATACG.

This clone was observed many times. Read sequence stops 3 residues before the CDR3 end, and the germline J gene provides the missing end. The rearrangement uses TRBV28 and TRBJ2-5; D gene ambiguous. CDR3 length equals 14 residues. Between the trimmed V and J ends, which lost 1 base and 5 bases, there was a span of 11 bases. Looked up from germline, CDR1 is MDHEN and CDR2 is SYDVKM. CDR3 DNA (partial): TGTGCCAGCAGTTTATCCAGGAATGCGGAGACC. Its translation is CASSLSRNAET. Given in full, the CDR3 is CASSLSRNAETQYF. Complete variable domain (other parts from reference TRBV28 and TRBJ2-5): DVKVTQSSRYLVKRTGEKVFLECVQDMDHENMFWYRQDPGLGLRLIYFSYDVKMKEKGDIPEGYSVSREKKERFSLILESASTNQTSMYLCASSLSRNAETQYFGPGTRLLVL.

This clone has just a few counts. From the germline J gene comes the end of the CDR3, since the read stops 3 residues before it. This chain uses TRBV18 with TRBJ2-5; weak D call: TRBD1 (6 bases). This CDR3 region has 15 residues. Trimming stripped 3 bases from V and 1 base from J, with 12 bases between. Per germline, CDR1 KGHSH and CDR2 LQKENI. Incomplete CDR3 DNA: TGTGCCAGCTCACCGGGGGCAGGAGGCCAAGAGACC. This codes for CASSPGAGGQET. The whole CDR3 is CASSPGAGGQETQYF.

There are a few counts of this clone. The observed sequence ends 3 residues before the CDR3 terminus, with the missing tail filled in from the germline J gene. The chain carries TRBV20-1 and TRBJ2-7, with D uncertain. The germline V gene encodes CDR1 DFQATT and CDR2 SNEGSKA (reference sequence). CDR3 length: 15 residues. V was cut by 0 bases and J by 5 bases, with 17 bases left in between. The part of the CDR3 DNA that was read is TGCAGTGCTAGAGATCCGGCCACAGCCGAGGACGAG. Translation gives CSARDPATAEDE. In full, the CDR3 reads CSARDPATAEDEQYF.

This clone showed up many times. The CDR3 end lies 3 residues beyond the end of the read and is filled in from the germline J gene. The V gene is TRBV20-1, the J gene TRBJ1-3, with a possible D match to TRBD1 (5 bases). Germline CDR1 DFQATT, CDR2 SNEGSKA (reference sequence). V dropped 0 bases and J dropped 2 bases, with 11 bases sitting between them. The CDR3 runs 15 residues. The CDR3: CSARDGGEAGNTIYF. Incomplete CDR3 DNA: TGCAGTGCTAGAGATGGGGGGGAGGCTGGAAACACC.